This entry lists 2 T cell receptor beta chains sequenced from one sample in a study of T-cell reconstitution after alpha-beta-depleted transplantation in children. Their specific antigens are unknown. As it was prepared, the TCRbeta library received unique molecular identifiers. TCRdb redid the calling of the PCR reads with MiXCR, one entry per CDR3 protein. The table lists tens of thousands of distinct CDR3 sequences, roughly 6.7% of them singletons. Notes on the study in general: Alpha-beta T cells about two months after transplant reportedly derived from several hundred expanded graft clones.

The source was peripheral blood, collected 60 days after TCRalphabeta/CD19-depleted stem cell transplant. These receptors were obtained from a child in the first two years of life who had a stem cell transplant for acute myeloid leukemia, so the T cells may come from the graft donor.

The V gene is TRBV7-2, the J gene TRBJ1-5; no firm D call. CDR1 SGHTA and CDR2 FQGNSA come from the germline V gene. Trimming cost V 10 bases and J 3 bases, with 10 bases left between them. This CDR3 region has 12 residues. CDR3: CATHSANQPQHF. The CDR3 bases are TGTGCCACCCACAGTGCCAATCAGCCCCAGCATTTT.

In its sample, this clonotype was seen many times. V gene TRBV19 combines with J gene TRBJ2-7, with D perhaps given as TRBD1 or TRBD2 (5 bases each). The CDR3 sequence is 14 residues long. V shed 3 bases and J shed 6 bases, with 15 bases lying between them. Looked up from germline, CDR1 is LNHDA and CDR2 is SQIVND (reference sequence). The CDR3 region has the DNA TGTGCCAGTAGTATCCAACGGGACCTCGGCGAGCAGTACTTC. This codes for CASSIQRDLGEQYF.